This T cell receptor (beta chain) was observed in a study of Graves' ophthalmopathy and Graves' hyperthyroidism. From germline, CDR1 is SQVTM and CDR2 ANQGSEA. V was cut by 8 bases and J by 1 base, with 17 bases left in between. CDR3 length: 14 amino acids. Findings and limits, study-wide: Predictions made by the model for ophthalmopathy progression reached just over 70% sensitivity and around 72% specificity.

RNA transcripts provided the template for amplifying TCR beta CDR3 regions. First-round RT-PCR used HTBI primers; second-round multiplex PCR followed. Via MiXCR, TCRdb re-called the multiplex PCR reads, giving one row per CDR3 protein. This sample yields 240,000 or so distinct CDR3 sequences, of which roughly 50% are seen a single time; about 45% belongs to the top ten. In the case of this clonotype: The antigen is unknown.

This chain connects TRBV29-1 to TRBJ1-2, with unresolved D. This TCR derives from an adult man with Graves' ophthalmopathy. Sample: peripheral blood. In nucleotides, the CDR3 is TGCAGCAGTGAAGCGCTGGCAGATAACTATGGCTACACCTTC. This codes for CSSEALADNYGYTF. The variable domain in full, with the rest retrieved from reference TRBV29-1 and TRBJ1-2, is SAVISQKPSRDICQRGTSLTIQCQVDSQVTMMFWYRQQPGQSLTLIATANQGSEATYESGFVIDKFPISRPNLTFSTLTVSNMSPEDSSIYLCSSEALADNYGYTFGSGTRLTVV.